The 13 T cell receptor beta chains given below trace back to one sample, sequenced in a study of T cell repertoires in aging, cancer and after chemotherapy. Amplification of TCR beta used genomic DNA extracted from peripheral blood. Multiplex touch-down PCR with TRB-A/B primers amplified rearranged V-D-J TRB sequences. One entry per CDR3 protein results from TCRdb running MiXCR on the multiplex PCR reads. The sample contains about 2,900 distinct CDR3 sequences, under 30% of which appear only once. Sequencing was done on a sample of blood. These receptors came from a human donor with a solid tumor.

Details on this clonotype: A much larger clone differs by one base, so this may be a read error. CDR3 amino acids: CASSFIGGAVDEQFF. CDR3 sequence (DNA): TGTGCCAGCAGCTTTATCGGGGGGGCAGTCGATGAGCAGTTCTTC. The J gene is TRBJ2-1, the V gene TRBV7-6, with 8 bases lining up with TRBD2. The V segment lost 3 bases and the J segment 8 bases; nucleotides outside the gene matches: 9. There are 15 residues in the CDR3. From germline, CDR1 is SGHVS and CDR2 FNYEAQ.

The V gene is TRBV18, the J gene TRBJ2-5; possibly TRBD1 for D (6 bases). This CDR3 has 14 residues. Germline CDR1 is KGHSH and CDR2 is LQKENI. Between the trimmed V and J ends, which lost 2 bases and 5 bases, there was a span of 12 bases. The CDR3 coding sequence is TGTGCCAGCTCACCAGACAGGCCTTTGGAGACCCAGTACTTC. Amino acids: CASSPDRPLETQYF.

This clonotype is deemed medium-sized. The CDR3 DNA follows: TGTGCCAGCTCACCCGACCCTACCGCCGGGGAGCTGTTTTTT. The encoded protein is CASSPDPTAGELFF. The chain joins TRBV18 to TRBJ2-2; D call uncertain. V shed 3 bases and J shed 6 bases, with 11 bases lying between them. This CDR3 region has 14 residues. CDR1 and CDR2 from the germline V gene are KGHSH and LQKENI.

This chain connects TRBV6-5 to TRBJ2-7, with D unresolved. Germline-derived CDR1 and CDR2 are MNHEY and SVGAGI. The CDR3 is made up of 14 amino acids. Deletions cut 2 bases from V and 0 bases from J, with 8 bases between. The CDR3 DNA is TGTGCCAGCAGTTACCGGTCCGTCTCCTACGAGCAGTACTTC. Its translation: CASSYRSVSYEQYF.

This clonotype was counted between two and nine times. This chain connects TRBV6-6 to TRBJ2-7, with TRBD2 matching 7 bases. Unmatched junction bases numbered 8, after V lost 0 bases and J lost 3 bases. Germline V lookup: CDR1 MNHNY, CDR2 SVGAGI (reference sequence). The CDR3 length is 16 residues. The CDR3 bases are TGTGCCAGCAGTTACTCGAGCGGGACGGGACGCTACGAGCAGTACTTC. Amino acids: CASSYSSGTGRYEQYF.

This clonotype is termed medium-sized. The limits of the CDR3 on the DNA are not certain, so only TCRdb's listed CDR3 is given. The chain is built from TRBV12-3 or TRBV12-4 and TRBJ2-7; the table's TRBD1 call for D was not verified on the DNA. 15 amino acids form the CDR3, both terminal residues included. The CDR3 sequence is CASSSSTGTRGEQYF.

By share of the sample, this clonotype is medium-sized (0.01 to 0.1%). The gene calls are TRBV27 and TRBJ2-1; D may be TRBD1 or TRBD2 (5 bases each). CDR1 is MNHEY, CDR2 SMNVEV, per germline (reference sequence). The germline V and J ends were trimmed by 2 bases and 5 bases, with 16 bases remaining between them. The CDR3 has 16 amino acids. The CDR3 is CASSLDGGVVHNEQFF. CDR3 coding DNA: TGTGCCAGCAGTTTAGATGGGGGAGTGGTCCACAATGAGCAGTTCTTC.

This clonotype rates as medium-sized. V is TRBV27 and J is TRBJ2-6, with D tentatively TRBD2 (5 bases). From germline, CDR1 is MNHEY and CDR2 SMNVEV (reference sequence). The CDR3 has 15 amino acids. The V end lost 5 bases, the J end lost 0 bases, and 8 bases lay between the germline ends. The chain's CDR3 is CASSPGLSGANVLTF. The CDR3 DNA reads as TGTGCCAGCAGTCCCGGACTCTCTGGGGCCAACGTCCTGACTTTC.

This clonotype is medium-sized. The CDR3 DNA sequence: TGTGCCAGCAGCTTGGCTTCCTACGAGCAGTACTTC. Its translation is CASSLASYEQYF. The chain is built from TRBV5-6 and TRBJ2-7; D is uncertain. Germline V CDR1 and CDR2: SGHDT, YYEEEE. V lost 0 bases to trimming and J lost 1 base, with 2 bases between them. This CDR3 has 12 amino acids. Looking up the rest from reference TRBV5-6 and TRBJ2-7 gives the full variable domain: DAGVTQSPTHLIKTRGQQVTLRCSPKSGHDTVSWYQQALGQGPQFIFQYYEEEERQRGNFPDRFSGHQFPNYSSELNVNALLLGDSALYLCASSLASYEQYFGPGTRLTVT.

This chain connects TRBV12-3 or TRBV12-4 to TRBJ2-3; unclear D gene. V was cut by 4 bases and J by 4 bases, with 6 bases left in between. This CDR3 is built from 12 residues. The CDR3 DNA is TGTGCCAGCAGTTCCCAAGCAGATACGCAGTATTTT. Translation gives CASSSQADTQYF.

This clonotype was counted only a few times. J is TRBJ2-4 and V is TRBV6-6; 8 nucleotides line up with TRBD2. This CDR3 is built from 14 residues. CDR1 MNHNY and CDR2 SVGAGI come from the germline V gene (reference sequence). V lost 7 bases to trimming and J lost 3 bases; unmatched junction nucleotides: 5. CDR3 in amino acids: CASISGGSKNIQYF. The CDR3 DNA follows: TGTGCCAGCATCTCGGGGGGGAGCAAAAACATTCAGTACTTC.

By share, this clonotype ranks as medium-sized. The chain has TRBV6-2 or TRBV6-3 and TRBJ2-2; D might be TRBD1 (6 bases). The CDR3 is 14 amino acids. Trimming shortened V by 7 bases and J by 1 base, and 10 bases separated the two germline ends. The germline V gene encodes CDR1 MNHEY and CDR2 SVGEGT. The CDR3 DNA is TGTGCCAGCACGGGACAAGTGAACACCGGGGAGCTGTTTTTT. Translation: CASTGQVNTGELFF.

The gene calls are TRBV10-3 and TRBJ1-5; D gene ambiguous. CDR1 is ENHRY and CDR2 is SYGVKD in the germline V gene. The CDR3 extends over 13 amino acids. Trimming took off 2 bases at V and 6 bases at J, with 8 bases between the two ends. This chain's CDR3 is CAISERAGQPQHF. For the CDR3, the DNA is TGTGCCATCAGTGAGAGGGCGGGTCAGCCCCAGCATTTT.